Reported below is one T cell receptor beta chain. This likely reflects a read error, since a far larger clone is one base away. This sample stems from a study of low-dose radiotherapy and immunotherapy resistance in tumors. About the study: Fractions of 1 Gy went to Cohort 2 every two weeks, for 13 Gy over 26 weeks. Daily oral aspirin at 300 mg began on cycle 1 day 1 and lasted four cycles.

Alpha and beta chains were covered, as first-strand cDNA relied on TRAV- and TRBV-specific primers. PCR amplification of the TCRs was performed with Phusion for 15 to 25 PCR cycles, and it relied on a constant-region primer together with a V-primer adapter. In vitro transcription served to amplify the mRNA that had been isolated. TCRdb called the reads again in MiXCR, with one record for every CDR3 protein. This table has tens of thousands of distinct CDR3 sequences, around 31% appearing once. Stated time point: before trial treatment. Looked up from germline, CDR1 is PRHDT and CDR2 is FYEKMQ (reference sequence). The CDR3 runs 17 residues.

V and J are TRBV13 and TRBJ2-2; 11 bases line up with TRBD1. This sequence originates from a female donor with ovarian cancer. Material: PBMCs, obtained before treatment. CDR3 nucleotide sequence: TGTGCCAGCAGGTTCGGACAGGGGGCGCAGAACGCCGGGGAGCTGTTTTTT. This codes for CASRFGQGAQNAGELFF.